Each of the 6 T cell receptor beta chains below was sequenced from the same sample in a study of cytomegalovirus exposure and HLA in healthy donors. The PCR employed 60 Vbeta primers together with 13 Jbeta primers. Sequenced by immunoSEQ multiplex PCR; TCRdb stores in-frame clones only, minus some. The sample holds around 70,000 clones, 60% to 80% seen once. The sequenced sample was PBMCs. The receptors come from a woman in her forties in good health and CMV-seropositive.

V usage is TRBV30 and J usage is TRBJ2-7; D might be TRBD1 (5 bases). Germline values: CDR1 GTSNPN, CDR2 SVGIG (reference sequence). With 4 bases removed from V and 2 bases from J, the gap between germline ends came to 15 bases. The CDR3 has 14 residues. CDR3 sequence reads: CAWTRAEAPYEQYF. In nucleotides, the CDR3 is TGTGCCTGGACCAGGGCCGAGGCCCCCTACGAGCAGTACTTC. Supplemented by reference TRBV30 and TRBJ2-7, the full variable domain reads SQTIHQWPATLVQPVGSPLSLECTVEGTSNPNLYWYRQAAGRGLQLLFYSVGIGQISSEVPQNLSASRPQDRQFILSSKKLLLSDSGFYLCAWTRAEAPYEQYFGPGTRLTVT.

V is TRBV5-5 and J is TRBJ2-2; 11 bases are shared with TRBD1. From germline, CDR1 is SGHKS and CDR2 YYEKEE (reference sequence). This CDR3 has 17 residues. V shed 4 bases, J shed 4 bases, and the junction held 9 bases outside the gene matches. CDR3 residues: CASSRFTGTGGTGELFF. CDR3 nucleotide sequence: TGTGCCAGCAGCCGGTTCACCGGGACAGGGGGCACCGGGGAGCTGTTTTTT.

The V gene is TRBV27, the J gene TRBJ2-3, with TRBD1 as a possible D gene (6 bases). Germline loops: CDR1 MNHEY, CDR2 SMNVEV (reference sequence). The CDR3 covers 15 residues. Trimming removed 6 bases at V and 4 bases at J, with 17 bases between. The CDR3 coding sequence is TGTGCCAGCAGGGACACAGGGTTCGGAGCAGATACGCAGTATTTT. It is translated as CASRDTGFGADTQYF.

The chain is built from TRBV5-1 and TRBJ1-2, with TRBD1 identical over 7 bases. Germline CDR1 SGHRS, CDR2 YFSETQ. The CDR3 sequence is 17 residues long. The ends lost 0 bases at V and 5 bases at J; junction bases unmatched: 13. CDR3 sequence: CASSLGLGGQTIYGYTF. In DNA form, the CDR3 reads TGCGCCAGCAGCTTGGGATTGGGGGGACAGACCATTTATGGCTACACCTTC.

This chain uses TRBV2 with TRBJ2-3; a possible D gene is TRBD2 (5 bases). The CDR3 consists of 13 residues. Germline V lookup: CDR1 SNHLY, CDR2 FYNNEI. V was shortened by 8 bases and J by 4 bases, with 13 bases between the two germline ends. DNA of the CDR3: TGTGCCAGCGGAGACTACCGATCAGATACGCAGTATTTT. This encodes CASGDYRSDTQYF.

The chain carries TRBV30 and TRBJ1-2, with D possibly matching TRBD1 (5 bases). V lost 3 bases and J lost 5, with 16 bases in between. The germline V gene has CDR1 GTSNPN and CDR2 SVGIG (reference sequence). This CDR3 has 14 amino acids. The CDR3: CAWRGRGTEYGYTF. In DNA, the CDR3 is TGTGCCTGGAGAGGGCGGGGGACGGAATATGGCTACACCTTC.